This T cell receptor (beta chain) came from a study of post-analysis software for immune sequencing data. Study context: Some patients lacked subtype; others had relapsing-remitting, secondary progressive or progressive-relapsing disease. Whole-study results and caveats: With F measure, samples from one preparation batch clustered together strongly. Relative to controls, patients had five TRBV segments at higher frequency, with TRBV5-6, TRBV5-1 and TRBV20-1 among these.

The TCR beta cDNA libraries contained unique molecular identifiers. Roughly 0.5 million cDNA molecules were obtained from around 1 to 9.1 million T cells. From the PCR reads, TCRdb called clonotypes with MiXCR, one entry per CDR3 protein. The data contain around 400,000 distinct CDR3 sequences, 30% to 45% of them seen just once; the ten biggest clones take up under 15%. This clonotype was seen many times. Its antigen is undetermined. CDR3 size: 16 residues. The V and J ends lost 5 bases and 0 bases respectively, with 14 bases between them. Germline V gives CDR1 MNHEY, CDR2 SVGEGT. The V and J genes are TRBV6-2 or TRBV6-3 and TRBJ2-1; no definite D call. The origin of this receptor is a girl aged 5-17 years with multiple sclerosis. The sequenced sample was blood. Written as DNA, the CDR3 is TGTGCCAGCAGTGGTTCCAACTCAAGCTCCTACAATGAGCAGTTCTTC. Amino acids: CASSGSNSSSYNEQFF.